This T cell receptor beta chain was captured by sequencing in a study of blood T cell repertoires in COVID-19. Study overall: The origin of the acute and convalescent COVID-19 samples was the United States, Italy and Spain. Sample material is recorded as cDNA or gDNA derived from T cells, B-cell-depleted T cells, or PBMCs.

In the source study's methods: Researchers report that nucleated cell counts were estimated from reference gene primer amplification. Here immunoSEQ multiplex PCR was the method, and the copy in TCRdb shows in-frame clones only, minus some. Clone size and V and J calls were adopted from that table, with D and trimming inferred from the DNA. The data show a few hundred thousand clones, 80% to 85% seen once. The CDR3 is 17 residues long. Germline V gives CDR1 LGHNA, CDR2 YNFKEQ. The J segment lost 0 bases and the V segment lost 4 bases, leaving 12 bases of the junction unmatched. This clonotype was obtained from a man aged 30-40 years with active or convalescent COVID-19. V is TRBV4-2 and J is TRBJ2-7, with 7 positions matching TRBD2. Sequencing was done on a sample of peripheral blood. The DNA of the CDR3 is TGTGCCAGCAGCCGGAGGCTAGCGGTCCAGAGCTCCTACGAGCAGTACTTC. Residues: CASSRRLAVQSSYEQYF.